This entry describes one T cell receptor (beta chain). This clonotype was observed a few times. It has no known antigen specificity. Base qualities were left out, and no much larger clone turns up one base away. This entry belongs to a study of T cells after yellow fever vaccination (dated by TCRdb to between 2018 and 2021). For context, the study as a whole: Libraries from fractions with low cell numbers were prepared with the SMART-Seq v4 Ultra Low Input RNA kit. The cohort comprised two healthy male donors, one aged 18 to 30 and one aged 30 to 40 years. Blood was drawn at multiple timepoints before and after primary and secondary immunization, with bulk PBMC replicates and cell subsets isolated. Bulk TCR alpha and beta repertoires were sequenced longitudinally to track T-cell clones before and after primary and booster YFV17D yellow fever vaccination.

TCR cDNA was made using 5'RACE template switching, a step that added a universal primer site and unique molecular identifiers. cDNA synthesis was primed from both the TCR alpha and TCR beta constant segments. Library amplification involved two PCR steps, and the second step added sample barcodes and sequencing adapters. Sequencing of libraries was performed on Illumina HiSeq 2500 (2x100 bp) or NovaSeq (2x150 bp). Regarding the original processing steps: Reads were demultiplexed and collapsed into UMI consensus sequences with MIGEC, and V(D)J alignment was performed with MiXCR. Using edgeR on replicate PBMC samples, clonotypes were called vaccine-responding if FDR was below 0.01 and the log2 fold change was above 5 up to day 15. Each bulk clonotype was labeled CD4 or CD8 based on which sequenced repertoire, CD4 or CD8, contained the clonotype at higher abundance. The public reads were quality trimmed at Q25 with fastp and then assembled into clones with MiXCR by TCRdb, keeping productive beta chains. Rows with a matching CDR3 protein are joined into one entry that keeps the most common DNA and genes. The V and J calls follow TCRdb's processing rather than the paper's. In all, the sample holds 450,000 to 600,000 distinct CDR3 sequences, and roughly 17% of those were seen once. The ten biggest clones cover roughly 17% of the sample.

The CDR3 starts with the cysteine, ends with the phenylalanine, and has 14 residues. Just CDR3 DNA is preserved here, 42 bases in frame from base 1. Germline trimming amounts to 7 bases on V and 4 bases on J, with 7 as the count of junction bases outside the gene matches. Per the germline V gene, WSHSY is the CDR1 and SAAADI is the CDR2. This specimen's treatment or condition label, interpreted: live attenuated yellow fever vaccine strain. Two biological replicates of bulk PBMCs were collected at each blood-draw timepoint. PBMCs were isolated from peripheral blood using a standard Ficoll-Paque protocol. RNA was extracted with TriZol from bulk PBMCs, CD4 and CD8 fractions, and dextramer-positive and dextramer-negative fractions. The paper's findings and limits, for the study overall: A small share of clonotypes was detected in both CD4 and CD8 compartments, with the overlap likely arising from convergent recombination. Compared with the primary T-cell response, the secondary T-cell response was faster but weaker, reaching its peak on day 5 rather than on day 15. Most clones expanded after primary vaccination were re-detected after the booster (almost 97% of CD4 and approximately 85% of CD8), suggesting broad memory maintenance. FACS-sorted repertoires could contain abundant contaminating clonotypes from the bulk population, so computational filtering was required. Because the study included only two donors, the extent to which the findings can be generalized is limited.

Rearrangement joined TRBV10-2 to TRBJ1-3; TRBD1 lines up with 7 middle nucleotides. Source: PBMCs, taken 5 days after the first yellow fever vaccination. The receptor comes from a man aged 18 to 35 who received the YFV17D yellow fever vaccine. The CDR3: CASISGQRGNTIYF. The bases read TGCGCCAGCATCTCGGGACAGAGAGGAAACACCATATATTTT.